These T cell receptor beta chains were read from a single sample in a study of Graves' ophthalmopathy and Graves' hyperthyroidism. TCRdb re-analysed the multiplex PCR reads in MiXCR, keeping a single row per CDR3 protein. Among approximately 160,000 distinct CDR3 sequences listed, approximately 40% were seen once. The sample comprised peripheral blood. Receptors were obtained from a man under 40 with Graves' ophthalmopathy. CDR3s include the opening cysteine and the closing phenylalanine or tryptophan. The D gene is left open where the match is weak. Not all rows give a size; the values are once, few, many and, for expanded clones, a class.

TRBJ2-7,NA,many,TRBV24-1,TGTGCCACCAGTGAGGACAAGGCGCGAGTTGGTTCGGCCAACGAGCAGTACTTC,CATSEDKARVGSANEQYF
TRBJ2-7,TRBD1,NA,TRBV13,TGTGCCAGCAGCACAGGGGCCCTATTAGAGGAGCAGTACTTC,CASSTGALLEEQYF
TRBJ1-5,NA,NA,TRBV6-2/TRBV6-3,TGTGCCGTTAGCGAGCGGCTCAATCAGCCCCAGCATTTT,CAVSERLNQPQHF
TRBJ1-5,NA,NA,TRBV19,TGTGCCAGTAGCCCGGTGGGACATAGTCAGCAGCCCCAGCATTTT,CASSPVGHSQQPQHF
TRBJ2-7,TRBD2,NA,TRBV12-3/TRBV12-4,TGTGCCAGCAGTTTTCCCCTCCGACTAGCGGCCCAGAGCTCCTACGAGCAGTACTTC,CASSFPLRLAAQSSYEQYF
TRBJ1-2,TRBD1,many,TRBV30,TGTGCCTGGACCTCCGGGACAGGGGGACATGGCTACACCTTC,CAWTSGTGGHGYTF
TRBJ1-1,NA,many,TRBV2,TGTGCCAGCAGTGGCGAGACTGTGAACACTGAAGCTTTCTTT,CASSGETVNTEAFF
TRBJ2-5,TRBD2,NA,TRBV7-2,TGTGCCAGCAGCTCAGGACTAGCGATGAGAGAGACCCAGTACTTC,CASSSGLAMRETQYF
TRBJ2-2,NA,many,TRBV18,TGTGCCAGCTCACCACAGGCGAACACCGGGGAGCTGTTTTTT,CASSPQANTGELFF
TRBJ2-7,NA,few,TRBV6-5,TGTGCCAGCAGTTACGGAGGCGCAGCATACGAGCAGTACTTC,CASSYGGAAYEQYF
TRBJ2-7,TRBD1,many,TRBV6-2/TRBV6-3,TGTGCCAGCAGTTACGGGACAGGGTACGAGCAGTACTTC,CASSYGTGYEQYF
TRBJ2-5,TRBD1,once,TRBV7-2,TGTGCCAGCAGCTGGGGACAGGGGATCCAAGAGACCCAGTACTTC,CASSWGQGIQETQYF